This T cell receptor (beta chain) was sequenced during a study of response to subunit inactivated influenza vaccine. Study findings and constraints: The authors suggested that every seasonal influenza vaccination recruits few new T cells.

TCRdb independently ran MiXCR on the RT-PCR reads; one entry per CDR3 protein. The data hold 450,000 to 550,000 distinct CDR3 sequences, with about 25% observed a single time. To note about this clonotype: No antigen is known for it.

J lost 3 bases, V lost 0 bases, and 9 bases had no gene match. From germline, CDR1 is DFQATT and CDR2 SNEGSKA (reference sequence). The CDR3 is 19 amino acids. This chain connects TRBV20-1 to TRBJ2-1, with 15 positions matching TRBD2. This TCR came from a man aged 50 to 60 who received an inactivated influenza vaccine. The sample in question was CD4+ T cells sorted from PBMCs, obtained 5 days after vaccination. The CDR3 DNA reads TGCAGTGCTAGAGAATCCGGGACTAGCGGGAGGAGTGTCTACAATGAGCAGTTCTTC. As protein: CSARESGTSGRSVYNEQFF.